This entry lists 27 T cell receptor beta chains sequenced from one sample in a study of shared clonotypes between healthy human individuals. Measured with immunoSEQ multiplex PCR; TCRdb has only the in-frame clones, and not every one. This sample yields about 1.5 million clones, of which under 99% are seen a single time; around 0.45% belongs to the top ten. Sequencing used naive CD4+ T cells sorted from blood. Subset noted: CD45RA+ positively selected. The receptors come from a man between 25 and 39 years old in good health.

The chain joins TRBV12-5 to TRBJ1-5; D call uncertain. In germline, CDR1 is LGHNT, CDR2 FRNRAP. The V gene lost 8 bases and the J gene lost 3 bases, with 2 bases spanning the gap. The CDR3 spans 10 residues. CDR3 sequence (DNA): TGTGCTAGTCACAATCAGCCCCAGCATTTT. This encodes CASHNQPQHF.

V gene TRBV19 combines with J gene TRBJ2-7; 10 bases line up with TRBD2. The germline gives CDR1 LNHDA, CDR2 SQIVND (reference sequence). The CDR3 covers 15 residues. V shed 8 bases, J shed 2 bases, and the junction held 9 bases outside the gene matches. The CDR3 loop is CASLRGSGRAYEQYF. CDR3 in DNA: TGTGCCAGTCTCAGGGGGAGCGGGAGGGCCTACGAGCAGTACTTC.

V gene TRBV9 combines with J gene TRBJ1-1; 10 bases fit TRBD1. J lost 1 base, V lost 9 bases, and 3 bases had no gene match. The V gene's germline CDR1 is SGDLS and CDR2 YYNGEE. CDR3 size: 13 residues. CDR3 DNA: TGTGCCAAAAGACAGGGGGCGAACACTGAAGCTTTCTTT. Translated: CAKRQGANTEAFF.

The chain employs TRBV9 and TRBJ2-2; 7 bases agree with TRBD2. The CDR3 runs to 14 residues. V lost 4 bases to trimming and J lost 5 bases; unmatched junction nucleotides: 5. Looked up from germline, CDR1 is SGDLS and CDR2 is YYNGEE. The CDR3 loop reads CASSTREGTGELFF. The CDR3 DNA sequence: TGTGCCAGCAGCACCAGGGAGGGGACCGGGGAGCTGTTTTTT.

The chain uses TRBV18 and TRBJ2-1; a possible D gene is TRBD1 (6 bases). Germline V gene sequence: CDR1 KGHSH, CDR2 LQKENI. The CDR3 sequence is 14 residues long. The germline V and J ends were trimmed by 2 bases and 5 bases, with 10 bases remaining between them. The DNA of the CDR3 is TGTGCCAGCTCACCATACAGGGACCACAATGAGCAGTTCTTC. Encoded protein: CASSPYRDHNEQFF.

The rearrangement joins TRBV6-4 to TRBJ2-1; D is perhaps TRBD2 (5 bases). Trimming pared 0 bases from V and 0 bases from J, leaving 6 bases between. The CDR3 runs to 15 residues. Germline CDR1 and CDR2: MRHNA and SNTAGT. This CDR3 reads CASSDSGASYNEQFF. The CDR3 region has the DNA TGTGCCAGCAGTGACTCGGGAGCCTCCTACAATGAGCAGTTCTTC.

This rearrangement joins TRBV28 to TRBJ2-7; D uncertain. Looked up from germline, CDR1 is MDHEN and CDR2 is SYDVKM. The V gene lost 7 bases and the J gene lost 2 bases, with 21 bases spanning the gap. This CDR3 is built from 16 residues. The CDR3 loop reads CASISPRSATPYEQYF. The CDR3 nucleotides are TGTGCCAGCATTAGCCCTCGCTCAGCGACTCCCTACGAGCAGTACTTC. Combining the CDR3 with reference TRBV28 and TRBJ2-7 gives the whole variable domain DVKVTQSSRYLVKRTGEKVFLECVQDMDHENMFWYRQDPGLGLRLIYFSYDVKMKEKGDIPEGYSVSREKKERFSLILESASTNQTSMYLCASISPRSATPYEQYFGPGTRLTVT.

The chain is built from TRBV27 and TRBJ2-1, with D tentatively TRBD1 or TRBD2 (5 bases each). Trimming cost V 3 bases and J 3 bases, with 9 bases left between them. Germline V gene data show CDR1 as MNHEY and CDR2 as SMNVEV (reference sequence). This CDR3 region has 14 residues. CDR3 residues: CASSLGDDYNEQFF. Written as DNA, the CDR3 is TGTGCCAGCAGTTTGGGGGATGACTACAATGAGCAGTTCTTC.

As to this clone: In the same sample, other DNA sequences code for this CDR3. The rearrangement links TRBV5-1 to TRBJ2-1; TRBD2 matches 7 bases. The CDR3 covers 15 residues. The germline gives CDR1 SGHRS, CDR2 YFSETQ. The V gene end was trimmed by 2 bases and the J gene end by 2 bases; junction bases not matched to a gene: 4. The CDR3 bases are TGCGCCAGCAGCTTAGCGGGGCGAGCCTACAATGAGCAGTTCTTC. It encodes CASSLAGRAYNEQFF.

The chain recombines TRBV10-3 with TRBJ1-4; no reliable D call. CDR3 length equals 12 residues. The germline V and J ends were trimmed by 9 bases and 4 bases, with 9 bases remaining between them. Per the germline V gene, CDR1 is ENHRY and CDR2 is SYGVKD. Here the CDR3 DNA reads TGTGCCATTGCCGAATATAATGAAAAACTGTTTTTT. It encodes CAIAEYNEKLFF.

The gene calls are TRBV6-6 and TRBJ2-2, with D uncertain. The CDR3 has 16 residues. V was clipped by 5 bases and J by 6 bases, with 19 bases between them. CDR1 MNHNY and CDR2 SVGAGI come from the germline V gene (reference sequence). CDR3 bases: TGTGCCAGCAGTATTATAAATTTGATGAGACCCGGGGAGCTGTTTTTT. It is translated as CASSIINLMRPGELFF.

In DNA form, the CDR3 reads TGTGCCAGCAGTCTAGAGGGACGGTTCAATGAAAAACTGTTTTTT. It translates to CASSLEGRFNEKLFF. The J gene is TRBJ1-4, the V gene TRBV25-1; D might be TRBD1 (5 bases). This CDR3 is 15 amino acids long. CDR1 and CDR2 from the germline V gene are MGHDK and SYGVNS. V dropped 5 bases and J dropped 5 bases, with 15 bases sitting between them. Full variable domain (rest looked up from reference TRBV25-1 and TRBJ1-4): EADIYQTPRYLVIGTGKKITLECSQTMGHDKMYWYQQDPGMELHLIHYSYGVNSTEKGDLSSESTVSRIRTEHFPLTLESARPSHTSQYLCASSLEGRFNEKLFFGSGTQLSVL.

The genes are TRBV19 and TRBJ2-3, with TRBD2 identical over 9 bases. The germline gives CDR1 LNHDA, CDR2 SQIVND (reference sequence). V trimming: 2 bases; J trimming: 1 base; junction bases outside the gene matches: 13. The CDR3 consists of 19 residues. CDR3 bases: TGTGCCAGTAGTATATTCCTAGCGGGAATGAGGTTTGGCACAGATACGCAGTATTTT. Its protein product is CASSIFLAGMRFGTDTQYF.

The gene calls are TRBV6-5 and TRBJ2-7, with D perhaps assigned TRBD1 or TRBD2 (5 bases each). CDR1 and CDR2 (germline): MNHEY, SVGAGI. The CDR3 consists of 15 residues. V gave up 6 bases and J gave up 4 bases, with 19 bases separating them. CDR3 bases: TGTGCCAGCAGCCAAGGCCGGGACCACAGATACGAGCAGTACTTC. It yields the protein CASSQGRDHRYEQYF.

A single count supports this clone. At the DNA level, this CDR3 is encoded by other sequences in the same sample as well. For the CDR3, the DNA is TGTGCCAGCAGTTACCGGAGGGGCTCCTACAATGAGCAGTTCTTC. Translating it yields CASSYRRGSYNEQFF. The V and J genes are TRBV6-5 and TRBJ2-1; D perhaps matches TRBD2 (6 bases). This CDR3 is built from 15 residues. V was clipped by 2 bases and J by 0 bases, with 8 bases between them. CDR1 and CDR2 (germline): MNHEY, SVGAGI.

With respect to this clone: Other DNA sequences within the sample encode an identical CDR3. In DNA, the CDR3 is TGTGCCAGCAGCTTATCAGGGAGGTCCTACAATGAGCAGTTCTTC. This encodes CASSLSGRSYNEQFF. The chain employs TRBV7-2 and TRBJ2-1; possible D gene TRBD2, 6 bases. The CDR3 has 15 amino acids. V lost 2 bases and J 1 base, leaving 9 bases between the germline ends. Germline CDR1 and CDR2: SGHTA and FQGNSA.

The chain recombines TRBV6-5 with TRBJ2-2, with 8 bases fitting TRBD2. The CDR3 is 15 amino acids. CDR1 MNHEY and CDR2 SVGAGI come from the germline V gene. V shed 6 bases and J 0 bases; nucleotides not matched to a gene: 3. In DNA, the CDR3 is TGTGCCAGCAGCCCACTAGCGGCGAACACCGGGGAGCTGTTTTTT. Amino acid sequence: CASSPLAANTGELFF.

This clone occurred once. The chain employs TRBV28 and TRBJ2-7; TRBD2 matches at 8 bases. CDR1 MDHEN and CDR2 SYDVKM come from the germline V gene. The CDR3 contains 13 residues. The ends lost 8 bases at V and 0 bases at J; junction bases unmatched: 3. The CDR3 nucleotides read TGTGCCAGCGGGCGGGGGGACTCCTACGAGCAGTACTTC. This sequence encodes CASGRGDSYEQYF.

This chain joins TRBV28 and TRBJ2-3; 13 bases are a match to TRBD2. Germline V gene data show CDR1 as MDHEN and CDR2 as SYDVKM. V lost 7 bases and J lost 8; bases outside the gene matches: 6. CDR3 size: 14 residues. Here the CDR3 reads CASKGLAGPGTQYF. The CDR3 DNA reads TGTGCCAGCAAGGGACTAGCGGGGCCGGGTACGCAGTATTTT.

The rearrangement links TRBV6-1 to TRBJ1-2, with D uncertain. The CDR3 runs 16 residues. Deletions cut 1 base from V and 0 bases from J, with 12 bases between. CDR1 and CDR2 (germline): MNHNS, SASEGT. The CDR3 region is CASSEVLAPTNYGYTF. As DNA, the CDR3 is TGTGCCAGCAGTGAAGTTTTGGCCCCTACTAACTATGGCTACACCTTC.

The table lists this clone with a count of one. Other DNA variants within this sample encode the same CDR3. V and J are TRBV7-9 and TRBJ2-7, with 13 bases identical to TRBD2. With 5 bases clipped from V and 4 bases from J, the junction kept 8 bases outside the gene matches. In germline, CDR1 is SEHNR, CDR2 FQNEAQ (reference sequence). CDR3 length: 16 amino acids. Here the CDR3 reads CASSTAPGLAGYEQYF. CDR3 coding DNA: TGTGCCAGCAGCACTGCACCGGGACTAGCGGGGTACGAGCAGTACTTC.

This chain connects TRBV6-6 to TRBJ2-7, with TRBD2 identical over 7 bases. The junction had 10 bases not matched to a gene; V was cut back by 6 bases and J by 2 bases. CDR3 length equals 15 residues. From germline, CDR1 is MNHNY and CDR2 SVGAGI (reference sequence). CDR3 bases: TGTGCCAGCAGCCACATGGCCGGGAGGCCCTACGAGCAGTACTTC. Translation: CASSHMAGRPYEQYF.

The CDR3 DNA follows: TGTGCCAGCAGCTTAGGATTAGCGAATGAGCAGTTCTTC. It specifies CASSLGLANEQFF. The V and J genes are TRBV11-2 and TRBJ2-1, with a tentative D call TRBD2 (5 bases). This CDR3 is 13 amino acids long. CDR1 SGHAT and CDR2 FQNNGV come from the germline V gene. Trimming took 1 base from V and 7 from J, leaving 8 bases between them.

This clone was seen only once. The V call is TRBV19, the J call TRBJ1-5, with D possibly TRBD1 on 6 matching bases. CDR1 is LNHDA and CDR2 is SQIVND in the germline V gene (reference sequence). Between the trimmed V and J ends, which lost 1 base and 15 bases, there was a span of 22 bases. The CDR3 loop spans 15 amino acids. CDR3 region: CASSIAGGIDRFRHF. The CDR3 bases are TGTGCCAGTAGTATAGCCGGTGGGATCGACAGGTTCCGGCATTTT.

The rearrangement uses TRBV5-4 and TRBJ2-7, with TRBD1 matching over 9 bases. In germline, CDR1 is SGHNT, CDR2 YYREEE (reference sequence). The junction had 10 bases not matched to a gene; V was cut back by 4 bases and J by 5 bases. The CDR3 consists of 15 residues. CDR3 in DNA: TGTGCCAGCAGCAAAAAGGACAGGGGTCGCGACGAGCAGTACTTC. Translated, it gives CASSKKDRGRDEQYF.

V and J are TRBV27 and TRBJ2-7; no clear D. From germline, CDR1 is MNHEY and CDR2 SMNVEV (reference sequence). This CDR3 spans 14 amino acids. V was shortened by 3 bases and J by 2 bases, with 11 bases between the two germline ends. Written as DNA, the CDR3 is TGTGCCAGCAGTTTCATGGGTCGGACCTACGAGCAGTACTTC. Its protein is CASSFMGRTYEQYF.

The chain employs TRBV10-3 and TRBJ1-5, with D possibly being TRBD1 (5 bases). This CDR3 region has 13 residues. Trimming took off 7 bases at V and 5 bases at J, with 12 bases between the two ends. Germline lookup yields CDR1 ENHRY and CDR2 SYGVKD. The CDR3 region has the DNA TGTGCCATCATGGGGGGTTTCGATCAGCCCCAGCATTTT. Amino acid sequence: CAIMGGFDQPQHF.